This is a list of T cell receptor beta chains from one sample in a study of CD8 T cells in Susac syndrome. A single record per CDR3 protein comes from TCRdb applying MiXCR to the immunoSEQ multiplex PCR reads. Among under 90,000 distinct CDR3 sequences listed, around 93% were seen once. The sample taken for sequencing was CD8+ T cells from PBMCs. The receptor set was obtained from a human donor with Susac syndrome. Each CDR3 is given with its conserved first and last residue. Each record gives: V gene, CDR3 protein.

V: TRBV4-3; CDR3: CASSLAGGSYEQYF
V: TRBV5-6; CDR3: CASSPRGNQPQHF
V: TRBV25-1; CDR3: CASSDLVGTEAFF
V: TRBV6-5; CDR3: CASSYGTRNEQFF
V: TRBV9; CDR3: CASSGGLADEQFF
V: TRBV20-1; CDR3: CSARGEIYEQYF
V: TRBV23-1; CDR3: CASSQSERQGNHEQYF
V: TRBV28; CDR3: CASSLMPGESSYEQYF
V: TRBV13; CDR3: CASSFGARANQETQYF
V: TRBV2; CDR3: CASSEARQEQFF
V: TRBV21-1; CDR3: CASSTRPGGTGANVLTF
V: TRBV6-5; CDR3: CASSFAGLIADTQYF
V: TRBV4-1; CDR3: CASSRLAEETQYF
V: TRBV6-2/TRBV6-3; CDR3: CASSYTTVKNEQYF
V: TRBV29-1; CDR3: CSVEGGNFRTF
V: TRBV27; CDR3: CASSSLSGGSHEQYF
V: TRBV20-1; CDR3: CSARAIPGRESETQYF
V: TRBV20-1; CDR3: CSARDPGLAAYEQYF
V: TRBV29-1; CDR3: CSALGAKNIQYF
V: TRBV5-6; CDR3: CASPLGTNEKLFF
V: TRBV20-1; CDR3: CSASDDGYGYTF
V: TRBV20-1; CDR3: CSARPYRGRGAYEQYF
V: TRBV30; CDR3: CALLGSYEQYF
V: TRBV7-6; CDR3: CASSSPTAANVLTF
V: TRBV29-1; CDR3: CSVPGLASYNEQFF
V: TRBV27; CDR3: CASSSGTSGYYEQYF
V: TRBV9; CDR3: CASSVGGRGQETQYF